A selection of T cell receptor beta chains follows, all from one sample in a study of early stage breast cancer tumors. This table comes from immunoSEQ multiplex PCR, and its TCRdb copy is limited to in-frame clones, with some not included. The sample lists 45,000 to 60,000 clones; just over 90% were seen once. Sequenced: blood. Every receptor here comes from a person aged 65-85 years with breast cancer. CDR3s include the opening cysteine and the closing phenylalanine or tryptophan. The D gene is left open where the match is weak. Size is stated for part of the rows, as once, few or many counts, or as a class when the clone is expanded.

CDR3 length: 14; clone size: NA; D gene: TRBD1; V gene: TRBV7-2; J gene: TRBJ1-2; CDR3 protein: CASSLDRNNYGYTF; CDR3 DNA: TGTGCCAGCAGCTTGGACAGGAACAATTATGGCTACACCTTC
CDR3 length: 13; clone size: NA; D gene: NA; V gene: TRBV30; J gene: TRBJ2-5; CDR3 protein: CAWSGGEQETQYF; CDR3 DNA: TGTGCCTGGAGTGGTGGAGAACAAGAGACCCAGTACTTC
CDR3 length: 13; clone size: few; D gene: NA; V gene: TRBV25-1; J gene: TRBJ2-7; CDR3 protein: CASSDHERYEQYF; CDR3 DNA: TGTGCCAGCAGTGACCACGAGCGCTACGAGCAGTACTTC
CDR3 length: 17; clone size: NA; D gene: TRBD1; V gene: TRBV7-8; J gene: TRBJ2-7; CDR3 protein: CASSLLRVGTVSYEQYF; CDR3 DNA: TGTGCCAGCAGCTTATTAAGGGTGGGGACAGTGTCCTACGAGCAGTACTTC
CDR3 length: 16; clone size: NA; D gene: NA; V gene: TRBV4-1; J gene: TRBJ2-3; CDR3 protein: CASSQGGGSGSDTQYF; CDR3 DNA: TGCGCCAGCAGCCAAGGGGGGGGCTCCGGGTCGGATACGCAGTATTTT
CDR3 length: 13; clone size: NA; D gene: NA; V gene: TRBV7-3; J gene: TRBJ1-2; CDR3 protein: CASSKDSQYGYTF; CDR3 DNA: TGTGCCAGCAGCAAGGACAGCCAATATGGCTACACCTTC
CDR3 length: 15; clone size: NA; D gene: TRBD2; V gene: TRBV7-2; J gene: TRBJ2-1; CDR3 protein: CASSHSTSGRTEQFF; CDR3 DNA: TGTGCCAGCAGCCACTCGACTAGCGGGAGAACTGAGCAGTTCTTC
CDR3 length: 18; clone size: NA; D gene: TRBD2; V gene: TRBV13; J gene: TRBJ2-3; CDR3 protein: CASSTGLAGGPSTDTQYF; CDR3 DNA: TGTGCCAGCAGCACCGGACTAGCGGGGGGGCCAAGCACAGATACGCAGTATTTT
CDR3 length: 15; clone size: NA; D gene: NA; V gene: TRBV6-6; J gene: TRBJ1-1; CDR3 protein: CASSPEGGVNTEAFF; CDR3 DNA: TGTGCCAGCAGTCCCGAGGGTGGGGTGAACACTGAAGCTTTCTTT
CDR3 length: 13; clone size: few; D gene: TRBD1; V gene: TRBV28; J gene: TRBJ1-2; CDR3 protein: CASRKQGPYGYTF; CDR3 DNA: TGTGCCAGCAGGAAACAGGGGCCGTATGGCTACACCTTC
CDR3 length: 17; clone size: NA; D gene: TRBD2; V gene: TRBV5-1; J gene: TRBJ2-5; CDR3 protein: CASSRGATSGGQETQYF; CDR3 DNA: TGCGCCAGCAGCCGCGGGGCGACTAGCGGGGGCCAAGAGACCCAGTACTTC
CDR3 length: 16; clone size: NA; D gene: TRBD1; V gene: TRBV4-3; J gene: TRBJ2-5; CDR3 protein: CASSQSPRGLWETQYF; CDR3 DNA: TGCGCCAGCAGCCAAAGCCCCAGGGGGCTCTGGGAGACCCAGTACTTC
CDR3 length: 14; clone size: NA; D gene: TRBD2; V gene: TRBV30; J gene: TRBJ2-7; CDR3 protein: CAWSSHPGGYEQYF; CDR3 DNA: TGTGCCTGGAGTAGCCACCCGGGAGGGTACGAGCAGTACTTC
CDR3 length: 15; clone size: NA; D gene: TRBD1; V gene: TRBV11-3; J gene: TRBJ2-5; CDR3 protein: CASSPGQGGQETQYF; CDR3 DNA: TGTGCCAGCAGCCCAGGACAGGGTGGCCAAGAGACCCAGTACTTC
CDR3 length: 11; clone size: NA; D gene: NA; V gene: TRBV7-8; J gene: TRBJ2-5; CDR3 protein: CASSNRETQYF; CDR3 DNA: TGTGCCAGCAGCAACAGGGAGACCCAGTACTTC
CDR3 length: 14; clone size: NA; D gene: NA; V gene: TRBV28; J gene: TRBJ1-3; CDR3 protein: CASSGTFSGNTIYF; CDR3 DNA: TGTGCCAGCTCGGGAACCTTCTCTGGAAACACCATATATTTT
CDR3 length: 15; clone size: NA; D gene: NA; V gene: TRBV30; J gene: TRBJ2-3; CDR3 protein: CAWSESWLSTDTQYF; CDR3 DNA: TGTGCCTGGAGTGAGTCTTGGCTTAGCACAGATACGCAGTATTTT
CDR3 length: 15; clone size: NA; D gene: TRBD2; V gene: TRBV10-1; J gene: TRBJ2-1; CDR3 protein: CASSSGTSGYNEQFF; CDR3 DNA: TGCGCCAGCAGTTCCGGGACTAGCGGATACAATGAGCAGTTCTTC
CDR3 length: 13; clone size: NA; D gene: NA; V gene: TRBV5-1; J gene: TRBJ1-2; CDR3 protein: CASSLIGLNGYTF; CDR3 DNA: TGCGCCAGCAGCCTCATCGGGTTGAATGGCTACACCTTC
CDR3 length: 13; clone size: few; D gene: NA; V gene: TRBV7-8; J gene: TRBJ2-2; CDR3 protein: CASSGVNTGELFF; CDR3 DNA: TGTGCCAGCAGCGGAGTTAATACCGGGGAGCTGTTTTTT
CDR3 length: 14; clone size: NA; D gene: NA; V gene: TRBV5-1; J gene: TRBJ2-7; CDR3 protein: CASGATATPREQYF; CDR3 DNA: TGCGCCAGCGGGGCGACTGCTACCCCTCGCGAGCAGTACTTC
CDR3 length: 12; clone size: NA; D gene: NA; V gene: TRBV6-5; J gene: TRBJ2-7; CDR3 protein: CASSGQFDEQYF; CDR3 DNA: TGTGCCAGCAGTGGACAGTTCGACGAGCAGTACTTC
CDR3 length: 13; clone size: NA; D gene: NA; V gene: TRBV19; J gene: TRBJ2-2; CDR3 protein: CASTLADTGELFF; CDR3 DNA: TGTGCCAGCACCCTAGCTGACACCGGGGAGCTGTTTTTT
CDR3 length: 19; clone size: NA; D gene: TRBD2; V gene: TRBV19; J gene: TRBJ2-1; CDR3 protein: CASSIQGLAGGPRSNEQFF; CDR3 DNA: TGTGCCAGTAGTATACAGGGACTAGCGGGGGGCCCTCGGTCGAATGAGCAGTTCTTC
CDR3 length: 16; clone size: few; D gene: NA; V gene: TRBV12-5; J gene: TRBJ1-2; CDR3 protein: CASGLVPGRGRYGYTF; CDR3 DNA: TGTGCTAGTGGTTTGGTACCGGGCAGGGGAAGGTATGGCTACACCTTC
CDR3 length: 15; clone size: NA; D gene: TRBD1; V gene: TRBV19; J gene: TRBJ1-5; CDR3 protein: CASQQGRSGNQPQHF; CDR3 DNA: TGTGCCAGTCAACAGGGGCGCAGCGGCAATCAGCCCCAGCATTTT
CDR3 length: 16; clone size: once; D gene: TRBD1; V gene: TRBV5-1; J gene: TRBJ1-6; CDR3 protein: CASSPQGGYYNSPLHF; CDR3 DNA: TGCGCCAGCAGCCCCCAGGGGGGTTATTATAATTCACCCCTCCACTTT
CDR3 length: 18; clone size: NA; D gene: TRBD2; V gene: TRBV11-2; J gene: TRBJ2-4; CDR3 protein: CASSLDLGASGNKNIQYF; CDR3 DNA: TGTGCCAGCAGCTTAGATCTTGGGGCTAGCGGGAATAAAAACATTCAGTACTTC
CDR3 length: 14; clone size: NA; D gene: NA; V gene: TRBV27; J gene: TRBJ1-4; CDR3 protein: CASSHGATNEKLFF; CDR3 DNA: TGTGCCAGCAGTCACGGGGCAACTAATGAAAAACTGTTTTTT
CDR3 length: 15; clone size: NA; D gene: TRBD2; V gene: TRBV7-3; J gene: TRBJ2-1; CDR3 protein: CASSLTSGVYNEQFF; CDR3 DNA: TGTGCCAGCAGCTTGACTAGCGGGGTTTACAATGAGCAGTTCTTC
CDR3 length: 15; clone size: NA; D gene: TRBD2; V gene: TRBV11-2; J gene: TRBJ2-3; CDR3 protein: CASSPLAGGLDTQYF; CDR3 DNA: TGTGCCAGCAGCCCACTAGCGGGGGGGCTAGATACGCAGTATTTT
CDR3 length: 16; clone size: NA; D gene: TRBD1; V gene: TRBV7-2; J gene: TRBJ2-1; CDR3 protein: CASSLSRDRARNEQFF; CDR3 DNA: TGTGCCAGCAGCCTGAGCCGGGACAGGGCCCGCAATGAGCAGTTCTTC
CDR3 length: 15; clone size: NA; D gene: NA; V gene: TRBV9; J gene: TRBJ2-3; CDR3 protein: CASSERVAGADTQYF; CDR3 DNA: TGTGCCAGCAGTGAAAGGGTCGCGGGGGCCGATACGCAGTATTTT
CDR3 length: 15; clone size: NA; D gene: NA; V gene: TRBV6-1; J gene: TRBJ1-5; CDR3 protein: CASSERSLSNQPQHF; CDR3 DNA: TGTGCCAGCAGTGAACGGAGCCTTAGCAATCAGCCCCAGCATTTT
CDR3 length: 14; clone size: NA; D gene: NA; V gene: TRBV7-9; J gene: TRBJ2-1; CDR3 protein: CASSLGFGVGEQFF; CDR3 DNA: TGTGCCAGCAGCTTAGGTTTCGGGGTAGGGGAGCAGTTCTTC
CDR3 length: 15; clone size: NA; D gene: NA; V gene: TRBV6-5; J gene: TRBJ2-1; CDR3 protein: CASSYSGTGPQEQFF; CDR3 DNA: TGTGCCAGCAGTTACTCCGGGACTGGGCCCCAAGAGCAGTTCTTC
CDR3 length: 14; clone size: NA; D gene: NA; V gene: TRBV15; J gene: TRBJ1-1; CDR3 protein: CATSSGAGDTEAFF; CDR3 DNA: TGTGCCACCAGCAGCGGGGCGGGGGACACTGAAGCTTTCTTT
CDR3 length: 16; clone size: NA; D gene: NA; V gene: TRBV12-2; J gene: TRBJ1-1; CDR3 protein: CASWVSAGDWDTEAFF; CDR3 DNA: TGTGCAAGTTGGGTTAGCGCAGGGGATTGGGACACTGAAGCTTTCTTT
CDR3 length: 15; clone size: NA; D gene: NA; V gene: TRBV4-1; J gene: TRBJ2-3; CDR3 protein: CASSQWGGDTDTQYF; CDR3 DNA: TGCGCCAGCAGCCAATGGGGCGGGGATACAGATACGCAGTATTTT
CDR3 length: 13; clone size: once; D gene: NA; V gene: TRBV30; J gene: TRBJ1-6; CDR3 protein: CAWSVQGRTPLHF; CDR3 DNA: TGTGCCTGGAGTGTACAGGGTAGGACACCCCTCCACTTT
CDR3 length: 15; clone size: NA; D gene: TRBD1; V gene: TRBV6-4; J gene: TRBJ1-1; CDR3 protein: CASSEQGAQDTEAFF; CDR3 DNA: TGTGCCAGCAGTGAACAGGGGGCCCAGGACACTGAAGCTTTCTTT
CDR3 length: 15; clone size: once; D gene: TRBD1; V gene: TRBV5-4; J gene: TRBJ1-4; CDR3 protein: CASSTRTGWGEKLFF; CDR3 DNA: TGTGCCAGCAGCACCCGGACAGGCTGGGGTGAAAAACTGTTTTTT
CDR3 length: 15; clone size: NA; D gene: NA; V gene: TRBV5-1; J gene: TRBJ2-7; CDR3 protein: CASSLVAGSSYEQYF; CDR3 DNA: TGCGCCAGCAGCTTGGTGGCAGGGTCCTCCTACGAGCAGTACTTC
CDR3 length: 17; clone size: NA; D gene: TRBD2; V gene: TRBV5-1; J gene: TRBJ2-1; CDR3 protein: CASSAWTSGVAYNEQFF; CDR3 DNA: TGCGCCAGCAGCGCCTGGACTAGCGGGGTCGCTTACAATGAGCAGTTCTTC
CDR3 length: 14; clone size: NA; D gene: NA; V gene: TRBV6-5; J gene: TRBJ1-2; CDR3 protein: CASSWSLGRGGYTF; CDR3 DNA: TGTGCCAGCAGTTGGTCGTTAGGTCGGGGAGGCTACACCTTC
CDR3 length: 12; clone size: NA; D gene: NA; V gene: TRBV5-4; J gene: TRBJ2-7; CDR3 protein: CASSLGGREQYF; CDR3 DNA: TGTGCCAGCAGCTTGGGCGGCCGCGAGCAGTACTTC
CDR3 length: 14; clone size: NA; D gene: TRBD1; V gene: TRBV5-6; J gene: TRBJ2-5; CDR3 protein: CASSRTGPGETQYF; CDR3 DNA: TGTGCCAGCAGCAGGACAGGGCCGGGAGAGACCCAGTACTTC
CDR3 length: 16; clone size: NA; D gene: TRBD1; V gene: TRBV27; J gene: TRBJ1-5; CDR3 protein: CASSQRQGEGNQPQHF; CDR3 DNA: TGTGCCAGCAGTCAAAGACAGGGCGAGGGCAATCAGCCCCAGCATTTT
CDR3 length: 15; clone size: NA; D gene: TRBD1; V gene: TRBV29-1; J gene: TRBJ1-4; CDR3 protein: CSAGPGTGRVGKLFF; CDR3 DNA: TGCAGCGCAGGACCCGGGACAGGGAGGGTTGGAAAACTGTTTTTT
CDR3 length: 17; clone size: NA; D gene: TRBD2; V gene: TRBV13; J gene: TRBJ2-1; CDR3 protein: CASSRPLVTSGKGEQFF; CDR3 DNA: TGTGCCAGCAGCCGTCCGCTCGTTACTAGCGGGAAGGGTGAGCAGTTCTTC
CDR3 length: 14; clone size: NA; D gene: NA; V gene: TRBV5-4; J gene: TRBJ2-3; CDR3 protein: CASSLGLETDTQYF; CDR3 DNA: TGTGCCAGCAGCTTGGGGCTAGAGACAGATACGCAGTATTTT
CDR3 length: 14; clone size: NA; D gene: NA; V gene: TRBV6-6; J gene: TRBJ2-7; CDR3 protein: CASSFTEESYEQYF; CDR3 DNA: TGTGCCAGCAGTTTTACTGAGGAATCCTACGAGCAGTACTTC
CDR3 length: 16; clone size: NA; D gene: TRBD1; V gene: TRBV5-1; J gene: TRBJ2-2; CDR3 protein: CASSLHWDSYTGELFF; CDR3 DNA: TGCGCCAGCAGCTTGCACTGGGACAGCTACACCGGGGAGCTGTTTTTT
CDR3 length: 16; clone size: NA; D gene: NA; V gene: TRBV7-2; J gene: TRBJ1-2; CDR3 protein: CASSLRLVTGLDGYTF; CDR3 DNA: TGTGCCAGCAGCTTACGCTTGGTTACAGGTCTGGATGGCTACACCTTC